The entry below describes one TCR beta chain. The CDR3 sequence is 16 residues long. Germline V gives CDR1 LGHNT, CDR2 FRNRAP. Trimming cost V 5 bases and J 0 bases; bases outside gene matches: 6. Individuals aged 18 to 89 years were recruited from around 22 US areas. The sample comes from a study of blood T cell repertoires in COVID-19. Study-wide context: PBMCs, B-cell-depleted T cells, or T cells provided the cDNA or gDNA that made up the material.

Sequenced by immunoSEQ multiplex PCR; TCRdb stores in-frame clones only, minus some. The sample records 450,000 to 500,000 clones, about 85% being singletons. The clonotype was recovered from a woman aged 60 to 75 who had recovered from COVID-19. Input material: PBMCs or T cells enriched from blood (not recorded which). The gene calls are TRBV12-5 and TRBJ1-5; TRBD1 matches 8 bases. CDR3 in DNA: TGTGCTAGTGGTCAGGGGGCCCCTTATAGCAATCAGCCCCAGCATTTT. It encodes CASGQGAPYSNQPQHF.